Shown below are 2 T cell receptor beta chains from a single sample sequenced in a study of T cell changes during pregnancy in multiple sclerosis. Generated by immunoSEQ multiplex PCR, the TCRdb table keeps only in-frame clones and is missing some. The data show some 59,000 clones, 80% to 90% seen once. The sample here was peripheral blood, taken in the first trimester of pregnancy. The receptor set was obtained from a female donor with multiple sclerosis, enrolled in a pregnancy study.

CDR3 nucleotides: TGTGCCAGCAGCTTCGGCAGGGAAAACTACGAGCAGTACTTC. It codes for CASSFGRENYEQYF. This chain connects TRBV7-9 to TRBJ2-7; D possibly corresponds to TRBD1 (5 bases). The V gene's germline CDR1 is SEHNR and CDR2 FQNEAQ (reference sequence). The ends were cut back, 3 bases at V and 3 bases at J, with 12 bases in the middle. The length of the CDR3 is 14 residues.

In DNA, the CDR3 is TGTGCCAGTATCCTTATCGGGACAGGGGATGAAAAACTGTTTTTT. Translation: CASILIGTGDEKLFF. The rearrangement uses TRBV2 and TRBJ1-4; TRBD1 aligns across 10 bases. The CDR3 extends over 15 amino acids. CDR1 and CDR2 from the germline V gene are SNHLY and FYNNEI. With 9 bases clipped from V and 6 bases from J, the junction kept 10 bases outside the gene matches.